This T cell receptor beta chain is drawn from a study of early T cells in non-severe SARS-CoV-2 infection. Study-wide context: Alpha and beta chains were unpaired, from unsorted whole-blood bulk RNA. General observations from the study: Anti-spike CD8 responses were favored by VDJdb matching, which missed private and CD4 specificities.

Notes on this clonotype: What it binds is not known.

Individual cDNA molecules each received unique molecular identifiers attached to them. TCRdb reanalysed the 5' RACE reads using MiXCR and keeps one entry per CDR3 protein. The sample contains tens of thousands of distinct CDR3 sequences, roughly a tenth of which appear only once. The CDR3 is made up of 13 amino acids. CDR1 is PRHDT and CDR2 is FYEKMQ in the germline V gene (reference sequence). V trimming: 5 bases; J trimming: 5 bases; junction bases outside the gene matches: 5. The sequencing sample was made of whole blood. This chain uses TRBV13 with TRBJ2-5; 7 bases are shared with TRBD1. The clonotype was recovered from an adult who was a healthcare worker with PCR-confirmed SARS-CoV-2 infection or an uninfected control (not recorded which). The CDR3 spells CASSVGTAETQYF. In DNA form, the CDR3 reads TGTGCCAGCAGCGTTGGGACAGCGGAGACCCAGTACTTC.